This T cell receptor (beta chain) was observed in a study of T cell repertoires in cytomegalovirus infection. Each CDR3 protein is one row after TCRdb ran MiXCR on the reads. Of about 190,000 distinct CDR3 sequences listed, roughly 30% are singletons. The CDR3 consists of 18 residues. Losses at the gene ends were 2 bases for V and 8 bases for J; bases not matched to a gene: 16. Study observations and caveats: People with CMV and the relevant HLA were identified by cumulative public TCR beta family frequency.

Turning to this clonotype: Antigen specificity is unknown.

V and J are TRBV23-1 and TRBJ2-1; TRBD2 aligns across 9 bases. TRBV23-1 is identified as an open reading frame with a role that is uncertain. The clonotype comes from a human donor in good health (CMV status not recorded). Some clones in this sample may be carry-over from other donors' samples. Sequenced: PBMCs. As DNA, the CDR3 is TGCGCCAGCAGTCAAGTTCACGAGCGGGGGGCCCGAGGTGATGAGCAGTTCTTC. Encoded protein: CASSQVHERGARGDEQFF.